One sample yielded the 12 T cell receptor beta chains listed below, sequenced in a study of blood T cell repertoires in COVID-19. Profiled with immunoSEQ multiplex PCR; TCRdb holds only in-frame clones, not every one. The sample yields around 330,000 clones, roughly 90% seen once. The source material was peripheral blood. All receptors derive from a woman aged 45 to 65 with active or convalescent COVID-19.

The chain recombines TRBV15 with TRBJ2-7; unclear D gene. The V end lost 0 bases, the J end lost 0 bases, and 12 bases lay between the germline ends. This CDR3 has 16 residues. The germline gives CDR1 LNHNV, CDR2 YYDKDF (reference sequence). CDR3 nucleotide sequence: TGTGCCACCAGCAGAGATGGCGGAAAGAGCTCCTACGAGCAGTACTTC. This sequence encodes CATSRDGGKSSYEQYF.

The chain employs TRBV27 and TRBJ1-2, with a weak D call TRBD1 (6 bases). Germline CDR1 reads MNHEY; CDR2 reads SMNVEV (reference sequence). CDR3 length: 13 amino acids. The V gene lost 3 bases and the J gene lost 4 bases, with 9 bases spanning the gap. The CDR3 bases are TGTGCCAGCAGTTTCAGGGGTCCCTATGGCTACACCTTC. Translated: CASSFRGPYGYTF.

This clone appeared a few times. The chain couples TRBV6-1 to TRBJ2-1, with 7 positions matching TRBD2. Germline CDR1 and CDR2: MNHNS and SASEGT. The CDR3 runs to 14 residues. V was pared by 2 bases and J by 7 bases, with 5 bases of the junction left unmatched. CDR3 DNA sequence: TGTGCCAGCAGTGAACTAGCGGCCGTGAATGAGCAGTTCTTC. Translating it yields CASSELAAVNEQFF.

The chain joins TRBV7-2 to TRBJ2-2, with a possible D match to TRBD1 (6 bases). Germline CDR1 and CDR2: SGHTA and FQGNSA. V lost 1 base and J 6 bases, leaving 9 bases between the germline ends. The CDR3 is 14 residues long. The CDR3 protein is CASSLGGQPGELFF. As DNA, the CDR3 is TGTGCCAGCAGCTTAGGGGGACAACCCGGGGAGCTGTTTTTT.

The DNA for the CDR3 is TGTGCCAGCAGCTTAGACCCACTTTACCAAGAGACCCAGTACTTC. As protein: CASSLDPLYQETQYF. The V gene is TRBV7-8, the J gene TRBJ2-5; D gene ambiguous. The CDR3 is 15 residues long. Trimming cost V 1 base and J 0 bases, with 9 bases left between them. Germline assignment: CDR1 SGHVS and CDR2 FQNEAQ.

The chain is built from TRBV28 and TRBJ1-1, with a weak D call TRBD1 (5 bases). Per germline, CDR1 MDHEN and CDR2 SYDVKM. Trimming left V 6 bases short and J 7 bases short, with 9 bases between. CDR3 length: 11 residues. The CDR3 sequence: CASSRQFEAFF. Written as DNA, the CDR3 is TGTGCCAGCAGCAGACAGTTTGAAGCTTTCTTT.

This clone was observed once. The CDR3 nucleotides read TGTGCCAGCAGCCAGGGGGGGAGCACTGAAGCTTTCTTT. This gives the protein CASSQGGSTEAFF. The chain links TRBV3-1 (or the pseudogene TRBV3-2) to TRBJ1-1, with TRBD1 as a possible D gene (5 bases). The CDR3 is 13 residues long. Germline CDR1 LGHDT, CDR2 YNNKEL (reference sequence). Trimming left V 3 bases short and J 4 bases short, with 9 bases between.

The CDR3 protein is CASSLRDSLYNEQFF. In nucleotides, the CDR3 is TGTGCCAGCAGCTTAAGGGACAGCCTTTACAATGAGCAGTTCTTC. The rearrangement links TRBV11-3 to TRBJ2-1; 7 bases match TRBD1. This CDR3 has 15 amino acids. Germline loops: CDR1 SGHNT, CDR2 YENEEA. J gave up 4 bases and V 2 bases, and 5 bases lay outside the gene matches.

The chain employs TRBV5-4 and TRBJ2-3; possible D gene TRBD2, 5 bases. Germline V CDR1 and CDR2: SGHNT, YYREEE (reference sequence). The CDR3 runs to 11 residues. In nucleotides, the CDR3 is TGTGCGTTCTCGGGGTCAGATACGCAGTATTTT. Amino acids: CAFSGSDTQYF.

The sample holds a few counts of this clone. The rearrangement uses TRBV5-4 and TRBJ2-1; 9 nucleotides line up with TRBD1. The junction had 7 bases not matched to a gene; V was cut back by 2 bases and J by 4 bases. This CDR3 has 16 residues. Germline lookup yields CDR1 SGHNT and CDR2 YYREEE (reference sequence). The CDR3 is CASSLQQGALYNEQFF. The DNA for the CDR3 is TGTGCCAGCAGCTTACAACAGGGGGCTCTTTACAATGAGCAGTTCTTC.

The V call is TRBV15, the J call TRBJ1-4, with 8 bases lining up with TRBD1. The J segment lost 5 bases and the V segment lost 7 bases, leaving 3 bases of the junction unmatched. This CDR3 contains 13 residues. CDR1 LNHNV and CDR2 YYDKDF come from the germline V gene (reference sequence). CDR3: CATTGQVNEKLFF. The CDR3 DNA reads as TGTGCCACCACGGGACAGGTCAATGAAAAACTGTTTTTT. The full variable domain, completed using reference TRBV15 and TRBJ1-4, is DAMVIQNPRYQVTQFGKPVTLSCSQTLNHNVMYWYQQKSSQAPKLLFHYYDKDFNNEADTPDNFQSRRPNTSFCFLDIRSPGLGDTAMYLCATTGQVNEKLFFGSGTQLSVL.

The CDR3 nucleotides read TGCGCCAGCAGCCGAGAAGGCCAGGTTAGCTATGGCTACACCTTC. Translation: CASSREGQVSYGYTF. This chain uses TRBV4-1 with TRBJ1-2; D gene ambiguous. V lost 4 bases and J lost 4, with 16 bases in between. From germline, CDR1 is MGHRA and CDR2 YSYEKL. This CDR3 spans 15 amino acids.